The TCR beta chain under discussion was sequenced for a study of T cell changes during pregnancy in multiple sclerosis. Between the trimmed V and J ends, which lost 2 bases and 4 bases, there was a span of 15 bases. The CDR3 length is 16 residues. Germline V lookup: CDR1 SGHVS, CDR2 FNYEAQ. TCRdb keeps only in-frame clones here, not all; method: immunoSEQ multiplex PCR. The sample shows over 50,000 clones, about 86% of them seen only once. Input material: peripheral blood from another person, used as feeder cells. The TCR was taken from a human donor whose cells served as feeder cells for cultures in a pregnancy study. This chain connects TRBV7-6 to TRBJ1-5; unclear D gene. CDR3 residues: CASSLSTPGGNQPQHF. CDR3 bases: TGTGCCAGCAGCTTATCCACCCCCGGAGGAAATCAGCCCCAGCATTTT.